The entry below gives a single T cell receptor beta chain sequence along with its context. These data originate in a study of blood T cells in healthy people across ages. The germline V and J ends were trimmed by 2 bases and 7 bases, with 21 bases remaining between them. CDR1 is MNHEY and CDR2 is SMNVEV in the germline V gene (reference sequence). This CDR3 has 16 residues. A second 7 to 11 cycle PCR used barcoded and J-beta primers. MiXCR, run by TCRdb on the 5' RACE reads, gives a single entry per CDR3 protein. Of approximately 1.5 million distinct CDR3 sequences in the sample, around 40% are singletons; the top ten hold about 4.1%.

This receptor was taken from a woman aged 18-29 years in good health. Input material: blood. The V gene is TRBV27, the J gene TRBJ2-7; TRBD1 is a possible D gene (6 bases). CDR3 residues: CASSLLRGTSYNEQYF. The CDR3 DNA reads TGTGCCAGCAGTTTACTCAGGGGAACCTCCTACAATGAGCAGTACTTC.